The 3 T cell receptor beta chains below all came from one sample that was sequenced in a study of T cells in Graves' hyperthyroidism and ophthalmopathy. Amplified TCR beta CDR3 regions came from RNA transcripts. HTBI primers were employed in a first-round RT-PCR of the TCR CDR3. Via MiXCR, TCRdb re-called the multiplex PCR reads, giving one row per CDR3 protein. The top ten hold 3.8% of the sample, which has approximately 640,000 distinct CDR3 sequences, roughly 17% seen once. Sequenced input: blood. These receptors originate from a young woman with Graves' hyperthyroidism.

This clonotype occurred a few times. The chain has TRBV20-1 and TRBJ2-7; unclear D gene. Per the germline V gene, CDR1 is DFQATT and CDR2 is SNEGSKA (reference sequence). Trimming took off 5 bases at V and 7 bases at J, with 12 bases between the two ends. There are 11 residues in the CDR3. CDR3 coding DNA: TGCAGTGCTTTCCAGCTCAGAGAGCAGTACTTC. Protein: CSAFQLREQYF.

The table lists this clonotype with many counts. This chain connects TRBV30 to TRBJ1-2; D is undetermined. The CDR3 has 15 amino acids. Germline loops: CDR1 GTSNPN, CDR2 SVGIG (reference sequence). Trimming pared 1 base from V and 0 bases from J, leaving 12 bases between. CDR3: CAWSAGQLTNYGYTF. CDR3 nucleotides: TGTGCCTGGAGTGCCGGTCAGCTAACTAACTATGGCTACACCTTC. Filled out from reference TRBV30 and TRBJ1-2, the complete variable domain reads SQTIHQWPATLVQPVGSPLSLECTVEGTSNPNLYWYRQAAGRGLQLLFYSVGIGQISSEVPQNLSASRPQDRQFILSSKKLLLSDSGFYLCAWSAGQLTNYGYTFGSGTRLTVV.

This clonotype was recorded only once. J is TRBJ2-7 and V is TRBV28, with TRBD2 matching over 12 bases. Germline CDR1 is MDHEN and CDR2 is SYDVKM. This CDR3 is 15 amino acids long. J was trimmed by 4 bases and V by 7 bases; bases with no gene match: 8. DNA of the CDR3: TGTGCCAGCACCCGACTAGCGGGAGAACAATACGAGCAGTACTTC. This gives the protein CASTRLAGEQYEQYF.